This T cell receptor beta chain was captured by sequencing in a study of T cells after yellow fever vaccination. Study-level information: SMART-Seq v4 Ultra Low Input prepared libraries from low-cell fractions.

This CDR3 is 15 amino acids long. V shed 6 bases and J shed 1 base, with 16 bases lying between them. The germline V gene encodes CDR1 MNHEY and CDR2 SMNVEV (reference sequence). This clonotype has just a few counts. As yet, its antigen is unknown. Findings and caveats of the study: Most primary-vaccination clones reappeared after the booster (more than 95% CD4, approximately 88% CD8). Contaminating bulk clonotypes could be abundant in FACS-sorted repertoires.

In TCRdb, the 5' RACE reads were re-called with MiXCR into one record per CDR3 protein. The table shows 200,000 to 250,000 distinct CDR3 sequences, with less than 8.5% occurring only once. This sample comprised CD4+ T cells sorted from PBMCs, obtained 15 days after the yellow fever booster vaccination. The sequence came from a man younger than 45 who received the YFV17D yellow fever vaccine. The chain couples TRBV27 to TRBJ2-7; D is unclear. The CDR3 loop is CASRKGSSYSYEQYF. As DNA, the CDR3 is TGTGCCAGCAGAAAGGGCAGCTCCTATTCCTACGAGCAGTACTTC.